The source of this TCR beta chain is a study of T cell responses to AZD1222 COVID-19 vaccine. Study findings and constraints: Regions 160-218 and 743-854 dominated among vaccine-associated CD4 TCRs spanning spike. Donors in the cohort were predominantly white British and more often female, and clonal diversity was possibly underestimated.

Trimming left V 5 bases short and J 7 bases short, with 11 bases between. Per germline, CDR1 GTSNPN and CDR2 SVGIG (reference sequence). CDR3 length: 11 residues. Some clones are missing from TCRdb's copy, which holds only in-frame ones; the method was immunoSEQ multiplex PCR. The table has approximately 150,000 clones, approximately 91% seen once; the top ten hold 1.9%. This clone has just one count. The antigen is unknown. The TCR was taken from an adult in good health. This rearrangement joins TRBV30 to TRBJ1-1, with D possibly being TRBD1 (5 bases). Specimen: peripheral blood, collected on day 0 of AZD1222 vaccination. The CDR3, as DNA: TGTGCCTGGGGAGGGGAGGGTGAAGCTTTCTTT. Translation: CAWGGEGEAFF.